This TCR beta chain was sequenced during a study of response to subunit inactivated influenza vaccine. Study-wide points: After each seasonal influenza vaccination, few new T cells are recruited, the authors suggested.

The length of the CDR3 is 15 residues. CDR1 and CDR2 (germline): DFQATT, SNEGSKA (reference sequence). V lost 2 bases and J 4 bases, leaving 17 bases between the germline ends. This clonotype was seen only a few times. Its antigen is currently unknown. TCRdb re-analysed the RT-PCR reads in MiXCR, keeping a single row per CDR3 protein. This table holds fewer than 600,000 distinct CDR3 sequences, approximately 7.8% found once. The chain recombines TRBV20-1 with TRBJ2-5, with D perhaps TRBD2 (5 bases). This TCR derives from a man aged 50-75 years who received an inactivated influenza vaccine. Source: PBMCs from blood, taken approximately 25 months after vaccination. The CDR3 DNA reads as TGCAGTGCTAGATCCCGACGGGAATCGGGAGAGACCCAGTACTTC. Translation gives CSARSRRESGETQYF.